This section outlines one T cell receptor beta chain sequence together with its context. No antigen is known for it. No base quality values were provided; no much bigger clone lies one nucleotide off. TCRbeta CDR3 regions were amplified from genomic DNA by means of the immunoSEQ Assay, a bias-controlled multiplex PCR. The source study handled its data this way. The number of nucleated cells in each sample was estimated from the amplification of reference gene primers within the assay. Sequence reads were collapsed and filtered to measure the absolute abundance of every unique TCRbeta CDR3 rearrangement. For each sample, productive Simpson clonality was calculated as the square root of Simpson's diversity index over productive rearrangements. Not all clones reach the TCRdb copy of this immuneACCESS table, which keeps in-frame sequences only. Checked studies attribute under half of the gap to unresolved V genes and leave the rest unexplained. V and J calls and clone size come straight from that table; D and trimming were deduced from the DNA. This sample lists around 300,000 clones; under 90% were detected once. The ten largest clones add up to about 1.7% of the sample.

The data originate from a study of blood T cell repertoires in COVID-19 (dated by TCRdb to 2019 to 2021). Context from the whole study: Samples from collaborators originated in the United States, Italy and Spain and spanned both the acute and convalescent phases of COVID-19. The prospective study material was composed of cDNA or gDNA derived from T cells, B-cell-depleted T cells, or PBMCs. Subjects who had been exposed to COVID-19, were actively infected with it, or had recovered from it provided the deeply sampled blood TCRbeta repertoires that made up the dataset. A freely available public database, intended as a resource for researchers studying the immune response to SARS-CoV-2, is where the repertoires were released. Samples were obtained from the ongoing ImmuneRACE study (first 160 participants) and from approximately 1,200 subjects provided by 6 global collaborators. Sample metadata almost always included a de-identified subject ID, COVID-19 status, age in years and sex. Where available, HLA class I and class II types were obtained from metadata supplied by the sample provider rather than from assay-based typing.

Summary of the overall study and its limitations: Clinical and demographic metadata were provided uncurated, with the amount varying by source and participant.

Counted from cysteine to phenylalanine, this CDR3 has 14 amino acids. The entry retains the CDR3 DNA only, 42 bases that are in frame from base 1. Participants in the prospective study were aged roughly 18 to 89 years, lived in about two dozen United States geographic areas, and enrolled through a virtual design. Cohort assignment in the prospective study relied on participant-reported clinical history from a screening survey and a study questionnaire. Recovered participants in ImmuneRACE Cohort 3 were defined by two consecutive negative NP/OP PCR tests, clearance by a healthcare professional, or resolution of symptoms. Mobile phlebotomists in the prospective study collected whole blood, serum and a nasopharyngeal or oropharyngeal swab from every participant. Participants in the prospective study had the option to provide additional blood draws and questionnaires over a 2-month period. Before DNA extraction, blood samples from the prospective study were shipped at room temperature or frozen.

The clonotype originates from a middle-aged woman who had recovered from COVID-19. The chain is encoded by TRBV12-2 joined to TRBJ2-7; TRBD1 is taken as the D call from the table, unchecked against the DNA. TRBV12-2 is classified as a pseudogene. The material sequenced was PBMCs or T cells enriched from blood (not recorded which). The CDR3 amino acid sequence is: CASRLVSTATEQYF. The nucleotides are TGTGCAAGTCGCTTAGTAAGTACAGCCACGGAGCAGTACTTC.